A selection of T cell receptor beta chains follows, all from one sample in a study of TIL therapy for anti-PD-1-resistant metastatic lung cancer. Sequencing used immunoSEQ multiplex PCR; TCRdb keeps in-frame clones, though not all of them. In the table there are around 100,000 clones, 65% of which are singletons. The material was tumor tissue, obtained at baseline. Every receptor here comes from a person aged 30 to 80 with non-small cell lung cancer. Each CDR3 is given with its conserved first and last residue. A D gene is named only where the DNA matches it firmly. A clone size is listed for some rows: how often the clone was seen (once, few, many), or a class if it is expanded.

CDR3nt	CDR3aa	d_gene	v_gene	abundance	j_gene
TGTGCCAGCAGCCCGACGACTAGCGGCTCCTACGAGCAGTACTTC	CASSPTTSGSYEQYF	TRBD2	TRBV27	once	TRBJ2-7
TGTGCCAGCAGCCAGTCTGGTAGCGGTGAACAAGAGACCCAGTACTTC	CASSQSGSGEQETQYF	-	TRBV5-4	-	TRBJ2-5
TGTGCCATCAGTGAGTCGGGCGCGGGGGTCAGCTCACCCCTCCACTTT	CAISESGAGVSSPLHF	-	TRBV10-3	-	TRBJ1-6
TGCGCCAGCGGTGTAGGGGGGACAGATACGCAGTATTTT	CASGVGGTDTQYF	-	TRBV10-2	-	TRBJ2-3
TGTGCCAGCAGTGAACAGGGCCTGAACACTGAAGCTTTCTTT	CASSEQGLNTEAFF	-	TRBV25-1	-	TRBJ1-1
TGTGCCAGCAGTCAAGCGGGAGTCACCGGGGAGCTGTTTTTT	CASSQAGVTGELFF	TRBD2	TRBV28	-	TRBJ2-2
TGTGCCGACGCGTCTTACGAGCAGTACTTC	CADASYEQYF	-	TRBV27	once	TRBJ2-7
TGTGCCAGCAGTGAATTAAGGGCGAACACCGGGGAGCTGTTTTTT	CASSELRANTGELFF	-	TRBV6-1	-	TRBJ2-2
TGTGCCAGCAGCTTAAGTCTAGCGGGGGGGTCGCAGTATTTT	CASSLSLAGGSQYF	TRBD2	TRBV7-3	-	TRBJ2-3
TGTGCCAGCAGCTTAGTCAGGGCTGGAAACACCATATATTTT	CASSLVRAGNTIYF	-	TRBV7-9	-	TRBJ1-3
TGTGCCAGTCTACGTTTGGGCACAGATACGCAGTATTTT	CASLRLGTDTQYF	-	TRBV7-9	-	TRBJ2-3
TGTGCCAGCAGCTTAACGACTGCGGGGGGCGCCGGCTACACCTTC	CASSLTTAGGAGYTF	-	TRBV7-2	-	TRBJ1-2
TGTGCCAGCAGTTACTCGAATCTCGGAAGCTACGAGCAGTACTTC	CASSYSNLGSYEQYF	-	TRBV6-5	-	TRBJ2-7
TGCGCCAGCAGCTTGTTAGCGGAAGACACCGGGGAGCTGTTTTTT	CASSLLAEDTGELFF	-	TRBV5-1	few	TRBJ2-2
TGTGCCAGCAGTTTAAGGACAGGGGGAAACATTCAGTACTTC	CASSLRTGGNIQYF	TRBD1	TRBV6-2/TRBV6-3	-	TRBJ2-4
TGTGCCATCAGAGGGACAGGGGGCGATGAGCAGTTCTTC	CAIRGTGGDEQFF	TRBD1	TRBV10-3	-	TRBJ2-1
TGTGCCAGTAGTTTGCAGGGGGCGGAACAGCCCCAGCATTTT	CASSLQGAEQPQHF	TRBD1	TRBV19	-	TRBJ1-5
TGTGCCAGCAGTTCTGGCTTGGGGGGGGGCACAGATACGCAGTATTTT	CASSSGLGGGTDTQYF	TRBD2	TRBV28	-	TRBJ2-3
TGTGCCAGCAGTTCCCTAATCTCAAGGACTAGCGGGATTTTCGGGGAGCTGTTTTTT	CASSSLISRTSGIFGELFF	TRBD2	TRBV28	-	TRBJ2-2
TGTGCCAGCTTAAGACCCCGGTTCCGAAATTCTGCACCCCTCCACTTT	CASLRPRFRNSAPLHF	-	TRBV21-1	once	TRBJ1-6
TGTGCCAGCAGCTCTAGGGCGGCCGCGGCTAGAGGGTCCGAGCAGTACTTC	CASSSRAAAARGSEQYF	-	TRBV11-2	-	TRBJ2-7
TGTGCCAGCAGCCAGGCCTACAATGAGCAGTTCTTC	CASSQAYNEQFF	-	TRBV11-2	-	TRBJ2-1
TGTGCCAGCAATTACGGGATATCACTCTTGGGGGAGCAGTACTTC	CASNYGISLLGEQYF	-	TRBV2	-	TRBJ2-7
TGTGCCAGCAGCCCACTTGGTGACAGGAGGTATGGCTACACCTTC	CASSPLGDRRYGYTF	-	TRBV5-6	-	TRBJ1-2
TGTGCCAGCAGCCTCTTGGAAGCGGGGGTCCCAGGTTTT	CASSLLEAGVPGF	TRBD2	TRBV7-9	-	TRBJ2-3
TGTGCCAGCAGCGCGACCGGGACATTTTCTGGAAACACCATATATTTT	CASSATGTFSGNTIYF	-	TRBV28	-	TRBJ1-3
TGCGCCAGCAGCCCCGGACTTAGCGGGGGATATGAGCAGTTCTTC	CASSPGLSGGYEQFF	TRBD2	TRBV4-3	-	TRBJ2-1
TGTGCCACCAGACGGGGGGATTACACAGATACGCAGTATTTT	CATRRGDYTDTQYF	TRBD2	TRBV15	-	TRBJ2-3
TGTGCCAGCAGCCAGCAGGGAGGTCGGGGCTACACCTTC	CASSQQGGRGYTF	-	TRBV27	-	TRBJ1-2
TGTGCCAGCAGCGTCAGGGGTAATTCGGGCACTAATGAAAAACTGTTTTTT	CASSVRGNSGTNEKLFF	-	TRBV5-5	few	TRBJ1-4
TGTGCCAGCAGTTTATCCAGAGGCTACACCTTC	CASSLSRGYTF	-	TRBV12-3/TRBV12-4	-	TRBJ1-2
TGTGCCAGCTCACCAACCGGACTAGCGGGGAGCTCCTACAATGAGCAGTTCTTC	CASSPTGLAGSSYNEQFF	TRBD2	TRBV18	few	TRBJ2-1
TGTGCCAGTAGTTGGGCTCGGGTTCGGGACACTGAAGCTTTCTTT	CASSWARVRDTEAFF	-	TRBV19	few	TRBJ1-1
TGCGCCAGCAGCCCGGACGGATACGGCTACACCTTC	CASSPDGYGYTF	-	TRBV5-1	-	TRBJ1-2
TGTGCCAGCAGAGGTAGGAGGAACACTGAAGCTTTCTTT	CASRGRRNTEAFF	-	TRBV6-5	few	TRBJ1-1
TGTGCCTGGAGTGTAAACCGGGCCGAAGGTAGCAATCAGCCCCAGCATTTT	CAWSVNRAEGSNQPQHF	-	TRBV30	-	TRBJ1-5
TGTGCCTGGAGTGTTGGGGGAGGCAATCAGCCCCAGCATTTT	CAWSVGGGNQPQHF	-	TRBV30	-	TRBJ1-5
TGTGCCAGCAGCCTCCGGGGGGAACTCGAGCAGTACTTC	CASSLRGELEQYF	TRBD2	TRBV7-9	-	TRBJ2-7
TGTGCCAGCAGTACTCCCTCCGGGGTTGAGCAGTTCTTC	CASSTPSGVEQFF	-	TRBV28	-	TRBJ2-1
TGTGCCAGCAGCCAAGACTGGCAGGGCCTCTACGAGCAGTACTTC	CASSQDWQGLYEQYF	-	TRBV4-2	-	TRBJ2-7
TGTGCCAGCAGCTTAGGACCTCAAGAGACCCAGTACTTC	CASSLGPQETQYF	-	TRBV11-3	-	TRBJ2-5
TGTGCCACCAGTGATAAAGGAGAACGGATAGCCAAAAACATTCAGTACTTC	CATSDKGERIAKNIQYF	-	TRBV24-1	-	TRBJ2-4
TGCCCCAGCAGGGGGGGGGTATACGAGCAGTACTTC	CPSRGGVYEQYF	-	TRBV10-1	-	TRBJ2-7
TGTGCCAGCAGTTCCCAGTTAAGCCATTCACCCCTCCACTTT	CASSSQLSHSPLHF	-	TRBV28	few	TRBJ1-6
TGTGCCAGCAGCTTAGACCCAGGGCTGTACGAGCAGTACTTC	CASSLDPGLYEQYF	-	TRBV7-2	-	TRBJ2-7